This T cell receptor (delta chain) was identified in a study of gammadelta T cells in human blood (dated by TCRdb to 2018 to 2021). Judged by its sample share, this clone qualifies as large (0.1 to 1%). Its target antigen remains unknown. Per-base quality was not reported, and no clone a single base away is much larger than it. Overall study results and their limits: According to the study, polyclonal expansion of innate gamma-delta T cells right after birth appeared to be driven by microbial exposure.

Libraries were built with RT-PCR. For sequencing, an Illumina MiSeq was employed. Clonotypes were called again by TCRdb from the public reads via CATT, and duplicate nucleotide sequences were then merged into one entry. Present in this sample are fewer than 850 delta-chain clones, roughly 35% of which were seen just once. Of the sample, about 20% is held by the ten largest clones. The germline V gene encodes CDR1 GEAIGNYY and CDR2 EKD. V is trimmed back by 1 base and J by 0 bases, and the junction contains 10 bases that no gene match accounts for. Inclusive of the bounding cysteine and phenylalanine, the CDR3 is 20 residues long. Only the CDR3 part of the read is kept: 60 bases, read in frame from the first base.

Sequencing was done on a sample of Vgamma9Vdelta2 gamma-delta T cells from infant blood. The origin of this receptor is a human donor. This chain is built from TRDV2 and TRDJ3; the central 8 bases match TRDD3. The DNA sequence is given as TGTGCCTGTGACACACTGACTGGGGGCTACAGCTCCTGGGACACCCGACAGATGTTTTTC. Its protein reads: CACDTLTGGYSSWDTRQMFF.